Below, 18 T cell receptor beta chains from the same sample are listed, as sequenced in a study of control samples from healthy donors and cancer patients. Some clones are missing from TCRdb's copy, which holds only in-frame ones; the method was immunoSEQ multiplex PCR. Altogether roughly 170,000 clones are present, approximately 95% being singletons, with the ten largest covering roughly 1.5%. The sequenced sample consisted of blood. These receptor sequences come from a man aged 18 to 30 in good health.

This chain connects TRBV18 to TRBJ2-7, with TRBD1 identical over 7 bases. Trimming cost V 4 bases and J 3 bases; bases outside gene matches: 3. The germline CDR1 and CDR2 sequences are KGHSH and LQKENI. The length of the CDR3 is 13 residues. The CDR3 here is CASSLGTDYEQYF. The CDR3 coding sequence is TGTGCCAGCTCACTTGGGACAGACTACGAGCAGTACTTC. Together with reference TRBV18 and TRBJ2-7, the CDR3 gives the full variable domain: NAGVMQNPRHLVRRRGQEARLRCSPMKGHSHVYWYRQLPEEGLKFMVYLQKENIIDESGMPKERFSAEFPKEGPSILRIQQVVRGDSAAYFCASSLGTDYEQYFGPGTRLTVT.

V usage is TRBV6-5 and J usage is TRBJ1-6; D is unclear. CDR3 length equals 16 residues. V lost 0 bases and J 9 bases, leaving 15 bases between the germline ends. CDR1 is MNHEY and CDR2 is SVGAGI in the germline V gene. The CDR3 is CASSYSQTGLGSPLHF. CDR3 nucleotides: TGTGCCAGCAGTTACTCACAGACGGGTTTGGGTTCACCCCTCCACTTT.

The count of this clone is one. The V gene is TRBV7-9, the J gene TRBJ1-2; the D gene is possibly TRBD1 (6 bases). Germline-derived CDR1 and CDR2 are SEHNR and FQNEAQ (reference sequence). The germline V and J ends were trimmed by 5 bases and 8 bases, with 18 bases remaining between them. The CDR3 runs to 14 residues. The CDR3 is CASSPSGQFQGYTF. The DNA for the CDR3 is TGTGCCAGCAGCCCATCCGGACAGTTTCAAGGCTACACCTTC. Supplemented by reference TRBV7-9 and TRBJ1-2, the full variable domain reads DTGVSQNPRHKITKRGQNVTFRCDPISEHNRLYWYRQTLGQGPEFLTYFQNEAQLEKSRLLSDRFSAERPKGSFSTLEIQRTEQGDSAMYLCASSPSGQFQGYTFGSGTRLTVV.

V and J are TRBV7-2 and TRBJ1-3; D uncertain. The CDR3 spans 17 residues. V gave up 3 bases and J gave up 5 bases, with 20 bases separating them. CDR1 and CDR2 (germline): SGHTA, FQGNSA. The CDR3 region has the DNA TGTGCCAGCAGCTTTTACCAGGAAATGAGTGGTCGAAACACCATATATTTT. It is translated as CASSFYQEMSGRNTIYF.

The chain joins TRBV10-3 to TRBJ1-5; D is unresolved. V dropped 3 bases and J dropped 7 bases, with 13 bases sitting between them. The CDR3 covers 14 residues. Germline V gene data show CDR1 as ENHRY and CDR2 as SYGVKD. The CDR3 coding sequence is TGTGCCATCAGTGAAGCGGGGAGATTACAGCCCCAGCATTTT. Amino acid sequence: CAISEAGRLQPQHF.

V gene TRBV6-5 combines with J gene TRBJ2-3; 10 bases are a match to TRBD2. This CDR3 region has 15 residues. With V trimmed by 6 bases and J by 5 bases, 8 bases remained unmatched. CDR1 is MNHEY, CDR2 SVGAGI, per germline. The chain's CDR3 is CASSRLAGGVDTQYF. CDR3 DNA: TGTGCCAGCAGCCGACTAGCGGGCGGGGTAGATACGCAGTATTTT.

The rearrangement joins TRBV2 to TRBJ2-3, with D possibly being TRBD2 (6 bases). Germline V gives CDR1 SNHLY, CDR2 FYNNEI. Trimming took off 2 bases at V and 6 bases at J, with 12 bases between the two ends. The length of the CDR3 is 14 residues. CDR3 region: CASSEYGGGDTQYF. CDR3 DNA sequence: TGTGCCAGCAGTGAATACGGGGGAGGTGATACGCAGTATTTT. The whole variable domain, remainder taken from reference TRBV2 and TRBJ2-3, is EPEVTQTPSHQVTQMGQEVILRCVPISNHLYFYWYRQILGQKVEFLVSFYNNEISEKSEIFDDQFSVERPDGSNFTLKIRSTKLEDSAMYFCASSEYGGGDTQYFGPGTRLTVL.

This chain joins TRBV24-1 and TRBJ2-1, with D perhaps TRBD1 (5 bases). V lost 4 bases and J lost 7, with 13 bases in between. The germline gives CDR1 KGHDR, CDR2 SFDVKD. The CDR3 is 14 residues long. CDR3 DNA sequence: TGTGCCACCAGTGAAGGGTTCCAGGGAAATGAGCAGTTCTTC. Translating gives CATSEGFQGNEQFF.

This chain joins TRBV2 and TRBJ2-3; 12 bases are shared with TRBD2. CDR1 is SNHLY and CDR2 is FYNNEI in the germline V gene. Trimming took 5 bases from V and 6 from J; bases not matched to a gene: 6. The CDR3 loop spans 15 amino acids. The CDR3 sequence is CASSPRLAGVDTQYF. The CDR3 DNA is TGTGCCAGCAGTCCTCGACTAGCGGGGGTGGATACGCAGTATTTT.

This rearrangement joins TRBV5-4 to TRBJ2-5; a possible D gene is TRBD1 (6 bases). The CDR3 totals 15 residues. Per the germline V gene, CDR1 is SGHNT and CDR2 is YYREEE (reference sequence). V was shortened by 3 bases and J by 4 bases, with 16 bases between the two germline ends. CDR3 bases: TGTGCCAGCAGCTCCATCAGTAGCAGGGGAGAGACCCAGTACTTC. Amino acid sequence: CASSSISSRGETQYF.

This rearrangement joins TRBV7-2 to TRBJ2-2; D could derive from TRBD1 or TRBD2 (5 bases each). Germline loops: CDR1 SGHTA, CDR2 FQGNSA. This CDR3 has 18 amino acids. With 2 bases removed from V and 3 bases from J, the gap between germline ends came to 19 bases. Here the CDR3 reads CASSLNWGERGYTGELFF. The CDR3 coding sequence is TGTGCCAGCAGCTTAAATTGGGGCGAGAGGGGCTACACCGGGGAGCTGTTTTTT.

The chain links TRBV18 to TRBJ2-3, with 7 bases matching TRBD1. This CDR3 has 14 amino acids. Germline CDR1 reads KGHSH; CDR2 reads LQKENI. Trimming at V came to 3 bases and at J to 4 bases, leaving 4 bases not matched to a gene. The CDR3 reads CASSPGTVPDTQYF. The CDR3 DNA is TGTGCCAGCTCACCCGGGACAGTTCCAGATACGCAGTATTTT.

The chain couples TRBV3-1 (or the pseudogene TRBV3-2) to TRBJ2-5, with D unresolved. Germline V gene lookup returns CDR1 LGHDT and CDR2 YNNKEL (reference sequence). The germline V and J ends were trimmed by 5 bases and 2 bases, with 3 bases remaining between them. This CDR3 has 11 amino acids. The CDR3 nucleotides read TGTGCCAGCAGCTCTCAAGAGACCCAGTACTTC. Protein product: CASSSQETQYF.

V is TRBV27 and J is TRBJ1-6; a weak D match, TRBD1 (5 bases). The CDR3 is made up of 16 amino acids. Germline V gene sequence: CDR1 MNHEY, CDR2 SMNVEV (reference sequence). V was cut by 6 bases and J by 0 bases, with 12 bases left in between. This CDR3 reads CASRTGPISYNSPLHF. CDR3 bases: TGTGCCAGCAGGACGGGACCGATCTCCTATAATTCACCCCTCCACTTT.

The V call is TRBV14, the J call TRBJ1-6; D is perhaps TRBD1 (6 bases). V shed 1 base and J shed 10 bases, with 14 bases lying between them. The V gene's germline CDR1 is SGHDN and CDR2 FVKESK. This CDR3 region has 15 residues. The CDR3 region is CASSQGPRGRSPLHF. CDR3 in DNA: TGTGCCAGCAGCCAAGGACCCAGGGGAAGATCACCCCTCCACTTT.

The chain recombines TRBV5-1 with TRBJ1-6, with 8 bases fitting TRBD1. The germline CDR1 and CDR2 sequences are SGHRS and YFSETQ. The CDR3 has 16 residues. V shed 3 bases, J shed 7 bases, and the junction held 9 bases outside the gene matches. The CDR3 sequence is CASSSTQGAGNSPLHF. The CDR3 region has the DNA TGCGCCAGCAGCTCCACTCAGGGGGCAGGAAATTCACCCCTCCACTTT.

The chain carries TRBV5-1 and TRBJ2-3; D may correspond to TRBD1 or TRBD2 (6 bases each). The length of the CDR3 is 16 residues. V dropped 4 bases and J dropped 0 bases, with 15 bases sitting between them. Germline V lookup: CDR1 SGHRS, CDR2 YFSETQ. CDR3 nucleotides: TGCGCCAGCAGCGCCGGGGGCTCACCTAGCACAGATACGCAGTATTTT. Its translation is CASSAGGSPSTDTQYF. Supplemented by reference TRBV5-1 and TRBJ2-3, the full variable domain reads KAGVTQTPRYLIKTRGQQVTLSCSPISGHRSVSWYQQTPGQGLQFLFEYFSETQRNKGNFPGRFSGRQFSNSRSEMNVSTLELGDSALYLCASSAGGSPSTDTQYFGPGTRLTVL.

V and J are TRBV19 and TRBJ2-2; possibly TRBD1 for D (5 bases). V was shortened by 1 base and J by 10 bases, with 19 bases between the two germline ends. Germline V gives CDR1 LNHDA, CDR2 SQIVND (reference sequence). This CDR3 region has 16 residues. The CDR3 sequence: CASSIVVRAMGAELFF. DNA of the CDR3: TGTGCCAGTAGTATAGTGGTCAGGGCTATGGGCGCGGAGCTGTTTTTT.